The clone carrying this T cell receptor beta chain was seen many times. Germline and junction disagree at one end, which may indicate a read error. Every donor provided around 10 milliliters of peripheral blood. With a J-beta primer mix and a sample-barcoded 5' primer, a second PCR ran about 7 to 12 cycles. Each CDR3 protein gets one entry after TCRdb re-called the 5' RACE reads with MiXCR. The sample shows 1.5 million to 2 million distinct CDR3 sequences, roughly a third of them seen only once. The CDR3 runs to 14 residues. Germline V lookup: CDR1 SEHNR, CDR2 FQNEAQ (reference sequence). These data are taken from a study of blood T cells in healthy people across ages.

This TCR was sampled from a woman in her 30s in good health. What was sequenced was blood. The chain couples TRBV7-9 to TRBJ2-5; 8 positions agree with TRBD2. DNA for the CDR3: TGTGCCAGCAGCCTAGCGGGTTTACAAGAGACCCAGTACTTC. Amino acid sequence: CASSLAGLQETQYF. The full variable domain, rest sourced from reference TRBV7-9 and TRBJ2-5, is DTGVSQNPRHKITKRGQNVTFRCDPISEHNRLYWYRQTLGQGPEFLTYFQNEAQLEKSRLLSDRFSAERPKGSFSTLEIQRTEQGDSAMYLCASSLAGLQETQYFGPGTRLLVL.